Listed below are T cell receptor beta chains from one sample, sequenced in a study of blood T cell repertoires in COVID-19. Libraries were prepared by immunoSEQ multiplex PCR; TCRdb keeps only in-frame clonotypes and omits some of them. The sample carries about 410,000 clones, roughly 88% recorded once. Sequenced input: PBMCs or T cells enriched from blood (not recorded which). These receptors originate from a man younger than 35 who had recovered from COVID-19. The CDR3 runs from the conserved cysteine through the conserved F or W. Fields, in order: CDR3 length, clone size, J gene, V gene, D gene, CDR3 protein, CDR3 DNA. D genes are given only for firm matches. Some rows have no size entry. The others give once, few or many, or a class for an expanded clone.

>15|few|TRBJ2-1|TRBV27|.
CASSLGLASYNEQFF
TGTGCCAGCAGTTTAGGTCTAGCCTCCTACAATGAGCAGTTCTTC
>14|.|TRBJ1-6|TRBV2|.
CASTDQPPRSPLHF
TGTGCCAGCACCGACCAACCCCCTAGGTCACCCCTCCACTTT
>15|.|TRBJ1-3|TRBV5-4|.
CASSLRGNIGNTIYF
TGTGCCAGCAGCCTTAGGGGGAATATTGGAAACACCATATATTTT
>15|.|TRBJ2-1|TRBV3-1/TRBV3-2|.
CASSQVGGASNEQFF
TGTGCCAGCAGCCAAGTTGGCGGGGCGTCCAATGAGCAGTTCTTC
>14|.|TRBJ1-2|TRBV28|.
CASSKQGYLYGYTF
TGTGCCAGCAGTAAACAGGGTTATCTGTATGGCTACACCTTC
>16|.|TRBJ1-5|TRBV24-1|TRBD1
CATSDLPGQIYRPQHF
TGTGCCACCAGTGATTTACCGGGACAGATCTATCGGCCCCAGCATTTT
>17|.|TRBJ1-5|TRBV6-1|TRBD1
CASSEAPGTGVHQPQHF
TGTGCCAGCAGTGAAGCCCCCGGGACAGGGGTTCATCAGCCCCAGCATTTT
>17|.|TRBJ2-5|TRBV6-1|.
CASSEAVMWGQQETQYF
TGTGCCAGCAGTGAAGCTGTAATGTGGGGGCAACAAGAGACCCAGTACTTC
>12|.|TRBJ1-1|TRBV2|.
CASRERVAEAFF
TGTGCCAGCAGAGAACGGGTCGCTGAAGCTTTCTTT
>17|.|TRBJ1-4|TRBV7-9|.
CASSSNDRLATNEKLFF
TGTGCCAGCAGCTCTAACGACAGGCTTGCAACTAATGAAAAACTGTTTTTT
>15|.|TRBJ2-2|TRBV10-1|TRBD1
CASSGTQGATGELFF
TGCGCCAGCAGTGGGACCCAGGGGGCAACCGGGGAGCTGTTTTTT
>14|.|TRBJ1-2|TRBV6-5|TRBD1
CASSEPMTGGGYTF
TGTGCCAGCAGCGAGCCTATGACAGGGGGCGGCTACACCTTC
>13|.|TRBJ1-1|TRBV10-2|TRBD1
CASKDRRQTEAFF
TGCGCCAGCAAGGACAGGAGGCAGACTGAAGCTTTCTTT
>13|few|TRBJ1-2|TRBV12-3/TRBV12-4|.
CASSLSSNYGYTF
TGTGCCAGCAGTTTGAGCTCCAACTATGGCTACACCTTC
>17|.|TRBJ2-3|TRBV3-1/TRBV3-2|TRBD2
CASSQDEAGVSTDTQYF
TGTGCCAGCAGCCAAGACGAAGCGGGAGTGAGCACAGATACGCAGTATTTT
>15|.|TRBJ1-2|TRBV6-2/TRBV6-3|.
CASSYSGGVPYGYTF
TGTGCCAGCAGTTACTCGGGGGGTGTCCCCTATGGCTACACCTTC
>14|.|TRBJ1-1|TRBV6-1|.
CASSEHRVFTEAFF
TGTGCCAGCAGTGAACACAGGGTCTTCACTGAAGCTTTCTTT
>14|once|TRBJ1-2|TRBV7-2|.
CASSPKGRGVGYTF
TGTGCCAGCAGCCCTAAAGGCAGGGGAGTTGGCTACACCTTC
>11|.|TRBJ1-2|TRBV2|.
CASSAEIGYTF
TGTGCCAGCAGTGCCGAGATTGGCTACACCTTC
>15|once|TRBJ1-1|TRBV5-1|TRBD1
CASSWSGQGETEAFF
TGCGCCAGCAGCTGGTCGGGACAGGGGGAAACTGAAGCTTTCTTT